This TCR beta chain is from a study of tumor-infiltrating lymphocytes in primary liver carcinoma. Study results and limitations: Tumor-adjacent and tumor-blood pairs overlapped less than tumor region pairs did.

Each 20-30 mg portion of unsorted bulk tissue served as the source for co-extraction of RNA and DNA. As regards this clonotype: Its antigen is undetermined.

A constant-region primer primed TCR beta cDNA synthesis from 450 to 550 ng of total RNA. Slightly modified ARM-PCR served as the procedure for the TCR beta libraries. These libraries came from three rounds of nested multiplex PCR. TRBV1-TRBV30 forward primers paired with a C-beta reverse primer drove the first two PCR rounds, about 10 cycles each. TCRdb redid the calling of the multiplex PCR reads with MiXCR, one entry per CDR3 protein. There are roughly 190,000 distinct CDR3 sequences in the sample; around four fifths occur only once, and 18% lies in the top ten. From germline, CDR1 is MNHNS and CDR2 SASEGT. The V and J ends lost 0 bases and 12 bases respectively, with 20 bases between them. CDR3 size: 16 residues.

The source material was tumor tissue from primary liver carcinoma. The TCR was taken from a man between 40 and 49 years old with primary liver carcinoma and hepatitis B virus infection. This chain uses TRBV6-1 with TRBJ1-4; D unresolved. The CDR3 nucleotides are TGTGCCAGCAGTGAAGCGGGTATTGCAACTAACGAACAACTGTTTTTT. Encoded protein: CASSEAGIATNEQLFF.